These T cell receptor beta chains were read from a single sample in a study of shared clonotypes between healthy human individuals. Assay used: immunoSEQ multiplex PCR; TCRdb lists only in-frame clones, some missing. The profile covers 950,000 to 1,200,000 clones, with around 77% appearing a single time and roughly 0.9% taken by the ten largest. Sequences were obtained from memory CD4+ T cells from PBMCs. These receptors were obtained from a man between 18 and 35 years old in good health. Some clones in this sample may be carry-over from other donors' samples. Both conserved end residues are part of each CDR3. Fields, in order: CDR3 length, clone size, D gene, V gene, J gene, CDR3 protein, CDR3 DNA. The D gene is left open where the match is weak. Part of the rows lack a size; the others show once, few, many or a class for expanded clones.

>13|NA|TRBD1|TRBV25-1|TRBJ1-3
CASSTGGGYTIYF
TGTGCCAGCAGTACAGGGGGCGGATACACCATATATTTT
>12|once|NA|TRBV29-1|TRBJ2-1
CRRHAKYNEQFF
TGCCGACGTCACGCAAAGTACAATGAGCAGTTCTTC
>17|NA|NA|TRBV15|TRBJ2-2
CATSRDRKGMIAGELFF
TGTGCCACCAGCAGAGATAGGAAGGGTATGATCGCCGGGGAGCTGTTTTTT
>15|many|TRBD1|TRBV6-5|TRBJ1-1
CASSRDRNMNTEAFF
TGTGCCAGCAGTCGGGACAGAAATATGAACACTGAAGCTTTCTTT
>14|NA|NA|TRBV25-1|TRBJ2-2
CASSEAGRTGELFF
TGTGCCAGCAGTGAGGCAGGGCGAACCGGGGAGCTGTTTTTT
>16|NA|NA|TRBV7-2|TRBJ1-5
CASSGKGGRSNQPQHF
TGTGCCAGCAGCGGAAAGGGGGGGCGAAGCAATCAGCCCCAGCATTTT
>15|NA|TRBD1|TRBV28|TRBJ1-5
CASSPDRGGNQPQHF
TGTGCCAGCAGTCCTGACAGGGGAGGTAATCAGCCCCAGCATTTT
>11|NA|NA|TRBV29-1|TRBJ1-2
CNESSNYGYTF
TGCAATGAGTCCTCAAACTATGGCTACACCTTC
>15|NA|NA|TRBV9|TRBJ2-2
CASSAGSAGTGELFF
TGTGCCAGCAGCGCGGGGAGCGCGGGCACCGGGGAGCTGTTTTTT
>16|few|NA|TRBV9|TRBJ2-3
CASSVMGAGDADTQYF
TGTGCCAGCAGCGTAATGGGGGCGGGAGATGCGGATACGCAGTATTTT
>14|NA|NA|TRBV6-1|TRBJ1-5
CASSELTVDQPQHF
TGTGCCAGCAGTGAATTGACAGTTGATCAGCCCCAGCATTTT
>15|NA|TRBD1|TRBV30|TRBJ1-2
CAWSRGDRSNYGYTF
TGTGCCTGGAGTAGGGGGGACAGGAGTAACTATGGCTACACCTTC
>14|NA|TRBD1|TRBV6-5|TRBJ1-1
CASSYAPGQLEAFF
TGTGCCAGCAGTTACGCCCCGGGACAGCTCGAAGCTTTCTTT
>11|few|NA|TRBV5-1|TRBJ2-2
CASSDTGELFF
TGCGCCAGCAGTGACACCGGGGAGCTGTTTTTT
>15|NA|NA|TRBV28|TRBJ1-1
CASSLSQVWDTEAFF
TGTGCCAGCAGTTTATCTCAAGTGTGGGATACTGAAGCTTTCTTT
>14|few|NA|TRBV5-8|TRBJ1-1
CASSLFTGSTEAFF
TGTGCCAGCAGCTTGTTCACCGGATCCACTGAAGCTTTCTTT
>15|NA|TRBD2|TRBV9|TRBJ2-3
CASSPRAGSTDTQYF
TGTGCCAGCAGCCCCAGAGCGGGGTCCACAGATACGCAGTATTTT
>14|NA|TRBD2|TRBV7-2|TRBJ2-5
CASSLGLAVETQYF
TGTGCCAGCAGCTTAGGACTAGCTGTAGAGACCCAGTACTTC
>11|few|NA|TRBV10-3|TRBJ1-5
CATGVAQPQHF
TGTGCCACAGGGGTGGCTCAGCCCCAGCATTTT
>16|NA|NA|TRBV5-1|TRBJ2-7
CASSLEAFAGPEAQYF
TGCGCCAGCAGCTTGGAAGCTTTCGCGGGCCCGGAGGCGCAGTACTTC
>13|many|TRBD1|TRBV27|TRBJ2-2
CASRKTGVGELFF
TGTGCCAGCAGGAAAACAGGGGTCGGGGAGCTGTTTTTT
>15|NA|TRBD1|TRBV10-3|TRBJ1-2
CAIRSGTATLEGYTF
TGTGCCATCAGATCCGGGACAGCCACGTTGGAGGGCTACACCTTC
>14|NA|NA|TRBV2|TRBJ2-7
CASSEDGRISEQYF
TGTGCCAGCAGTGAAGACGGTAGGATAAGCGAGCAGTACTTC
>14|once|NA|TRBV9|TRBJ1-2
CASSPRREAYGYTF
TGTGCCAGCAGCCCTCGCCGGGAAGCCTATGGCTACACCTTC
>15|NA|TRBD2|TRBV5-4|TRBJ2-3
CASSSATSVRDTQYF
TGTGCCAGCAGCTCTGCGACTAGCGTCAGAGATACGCAGTATTTT
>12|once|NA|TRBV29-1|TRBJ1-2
CSVGQPSYGYTF
TGCAGCGTTGGACAGCCAAGCTATGGCTACACCTTC
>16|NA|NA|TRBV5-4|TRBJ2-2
CASSPGEAGLAGELFF
TGTGCCAGCAGCCCCGGGGAAGCGGGCCTGGCCGGGGAGCTGTTTTTT
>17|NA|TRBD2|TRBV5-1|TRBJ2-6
CASSSGLAGAGANVLTF
TGCGCCAGCAGCTCGGGACTAGCGGGTGCAGGGGCCAACGTCCTGACTTTC
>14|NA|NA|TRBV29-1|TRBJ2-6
CSVDSSSGANVLTF
TGCAGCGTTGACAGCTCCTCTGGGGCCAACGTCCTGACTTTC